A single sample gave rise to the 18 T cell receptor beta chains below, sequenced in a study of blood T cell repertoires in COVID-19. Clones were read by immunoSEQ multiplex PCR, and TCRdb kept only the in-frame ones, dropping some. The sample includes roughly 300,000 clones, around 92% of them seen just once. The sequenced sample was peripheral blood. These receptors came from a man aged 18 to 35 who had recovered from COVID-19.

Worth noting for this clone: The junction differs from germline at one of its ends, possibly a read error. The CDR3 region has the DNA TGCGCCAGCAGTTTGGGGCCAGAGACCCAGTACTTC. Translated, it gives CASSLGPETQYF. This rearrangement joins TRBV5-1 to TRBJ2-5; TRBD1 is a possible D gene (5 bases). The CDR3 extends over 12 amino acids. The germline V gene encodes CDR1 SGHRS and CDR2 YFSETQ.

The gene calls are TRBV9 and TRBJ2-3; 7 bases map to TRBD2. Germline assignment: CDR1 SGDLS and CDR2 YYNGEE. This CDR3 is 14 amino acids long. The V segment lost 1 base and the J segment 3 bases; nucleotides outside the gene matches: 2. The CDR3 loop reads CASSVTSVTDTQYF. CDR3 bases: TGTGCCAGCAGCGTAACTAGCGTTACAGATACGCAGTATTTT.

The chain uses TRBV14 and TRBJ2-3; the D gene is possibly TRBD1 (6 bases). The V end lost 1 base, the J end lost 0 bases, and 8 bases lay between the germline ends. The CDR3 runs to 15 residues. CDR1 is SGHDN, CDR2 FVKESK, per germline. CDR3 DNA: TGTGCCAGCAGCCAAGGGGGGCAGAGCACAGATACGCAGTATTTT. Amino acid sequence: CASSQGGQSTDTQYF.

Notes on this clone: Other DNA sequences of this sample code for an identical CDR3. The CDR3 DNA sequence: TGTGCCAGCAGCTCCGGGGGTAGCCAAGAGACCCAGTACTTC. Amino acids: CASSSGGSQETQYF. V usage is TRBV7-9 and J usage is TRBJ2-5, with TRBD2 as a possible D gene (6 bases). Germline CDR1 and CDR2: SEHNR and FQNEAQ (reference sequence). The V gene lost 4 bases and the J gene lost 1 base, with 10 bases spanning the gap. The length of the CDR3 is 14 residues.

The chain combines TRBV6-2 or TRBV6-3 with TRBJ2-1; the match to TRBD1 covers 9 bases. Per germline, CDR1 MNHEY and CDR2 SVGEGT. The length of the CDR3 is 14 residues. Trimming at V came to 5 bases and at J to 10 bases, leaving 9 bases not matched to a gene. The CDR3, as DNA: TGTGCCAGCAGTCGCGGGACAGGGACAAAGGAGCAGTTCTTC. Protein product: CASSRGTGTKEQFF.

The rearrangement links TRBV9 to TRBJ2-1; D is perhaps TRBD2 (6 bases). Germline-derived CDR1 and CDR2 are SGDLS and YYNGEE. V shed 1 base and J shed 4 bases, with 15 bases lying between them. The length of the CDR3 is 16 residues. As DNA, the CDR3 is TGTGCCAGCAGCGTAAGTGGGGTAGCGGCGTACAATGAGCAGTTCTTC. This sequence encodes CASSVSGVAAYNEQFF. The variable domain in full, completed from reference TRBV9 and TRBJ2-1, reads DSGVTQTPKHLITATGQRVTLRCSPRSGDLSVYWYQQSLDQGLQFLIQYYNGEERAKGNILERFSAQQFPDLHSELNLSSLELGDSALYFCASSVSGVAAYNEQFFGPGTRLTVL.

The rearrangement links TRBV19 to TRBJ2-7, with 8 bases matching TRBD1. Per germline, CDR1 LNHDA and CDR2 SQIVND (reference sequence). CDR3 length equals 15 residues. Trimming at V came to 1 base and at J to 2 bases, leaving 4 bases not matched to a gene. CDR3 sequence (DNA): TGTGCCAGTAGTATAGGGACAGGGCGAACCTACGAGCAGTACTTC. This translates into CASSIGTGRTYEQYF.

The V call is TRBV2, the J call TRBJ1-4; TRBD1 is a possible D gene (6 bases). CDR1 and CDR2 (germline): SNHLY, FYNNEI. The V gene lost 6 bases and the J gene lost 6 bases, with 17 bases spanning the gap. This CDR3 comprises 15 residues. CDR3 nucleotide sequence: TGTGCCAGCAGCCCGGGGATAACAGGGTATGAAAAACTGTTTTTT. Translating gives CASSPGITGYEKLFF.

This chain uses TRBV9 with TRBJ2-7; D may be TRBD2 (6 bases). CDR3 length: 15 amino acids. V lost 4 bases and J lost 2, with 16 bases in between. Germline CDR1 SGDLS, CDR2 YYNGEE. CDR3 sequence: CASSTLPGETYEQYF. CDR3 in DNA: TGTGCCAGCAGCACCCTACCGGGGGAAACCTACGAGCAGTACTTC.

This chain uses TRBV25-1 with TRBJ1-1, with unresolved D. The CDR3 loop spans 12 amino acids. The germline V gene encodes CDR1 MGHDK and CDR2 SYGVNS. Trimming stripped 8 bases from V and 1 base from J, with 8 bases between. CDR3 sequence (DNA): TGTGCCAGCCGTGCAGGGAACACTGAAGCTTTCTTT. This translates into CASRAGNTEAFF.

This sequence joins TRBV10-3 and TRBJ1-6; TRBD1 matches at 10 bases. J lost 8 bases, V lost 11 bases, and 9 bases had no gene match. This CDR3 spans 14 amino acids. Per the germline V gene, CDR1 is ENHRY and CDR2 is SYGVKD. The CDR3: CASKAGTGDSPLHF. The CDR3 DNA reads as TGTGCCTCCAAAGCCGGGACAGGGGATTCACCCCTCCACTTT.

V is TRBV6-6 and J is TRBJ1-2, with 12 nucleotides matching TRBD1. The CDR3 totals 18 residues. Germline CDR1 MNHNY, CDR2 SVGAGI (reference sequence). After removal of 5 bases from V and 6 bases from J, the junction contained 16 bases not matched to a gene. This CDR3 reads CASSLHLGGTGGANGYTF. In DNA, the CDR3 is TGTGCCAGCAGTCTCCACCTCGGGGGGACAGGGGGCGCGAATGGCTACACCTTC.

The chain recombines TRBV9 with TRBJ2-5; D is undetermined. CDR3 length: 14 residues. Germline CDR1 is SGDLS and CDR2 is YYNGEE. Trimming cost V 4 bases and J 5 bases, with 15 bases left between them. The CDR3 region has the DNA TGTGCCAGCAGCTCCCGGGTCTCTGGGGAGACCCAGTACTTC. Its protein is CASSSRVSGETQYF.

V and J are TRBV4-1 and TRBJ1-1; D call uncertain. This CDR3 has 17 amino acids. The V gene lost 0 bases and the J gene lost 5 bases, with 19 bases spanning the gap. CDR1 is MGHRA, CDR2 YSYEKL, per germline. The CDR3, as DNA: TGCGCCAGCAGCCAAGATGAGAGGGAAGTTGGAAGAACTGAAGCTTTCTTT. It codes for CASSQDEREVGRTEAFF.

This rearrangement joins TRBV5-8 to TRBJ2-1; 9 nucleotides agree with TRBD1. The CDR3 length is 14 residues. Per the germline V gene, CDR1 is SGHTS and CDR2 is YDEGEE. Trimming cost V 3 bases and J 9 bases; bases outside gene matches: 7. The CDR3 loop is CASSSGQGRVEQFF. In nucleotides, the CDR3 is TGTGCCAGCAGCTCTGGACAGGGGAGGGTTGAGCAGTTCTTC.

This rearrangement joins TRBV4-1 to TRBJ2-7; tentatively, D is TRBD1 (6 bases). The ends were cut back, 0 bases at V and 3 bases at J, with 12 bases in the middle. The germline CDR1 and CDR2 sequences are MGHRA and YSYEKL. The CDR3 loop spans 15 amino acids. The CDR3 sequence: CASSQDPGADYEQYF. The CDR3, as DNA: TGCGCCAGCAGCCAAGATCCAGGGGCCGACTACGAGCAGTACTTC.

The V and J genes are TRBV5-1 and TRBJ2-7; tentative D call: TRBD2 (6 bases). The CDR3 spans 15 residues. Per germline, CDR1 SGHRS and CDR2 YFSETQ. Trimming stripped 1 base from V and 5 bases from J, with 16 bases between. The CDR3 DNA is TGCGCCAGCAGCTTGCACCTCGGGGAGGTAAACGAGCAGTACTTC. Its translation: CASSLHLGEVNEQYF. The entire variable domain, with the rest obtained from reference TRBV5-1 and TRBJ2-7, is as follows: KAGVTQTPRYLIKTRGQQVTLSCSPISGHRSVSWYQQTPGQGLQFLFEYFSETQRNKGNFPGRFSGRQFSNSRSEMNVSTLELGDSALYLCASSLHLGEVNEQYFGPGTRLTVT.

The J gene is TRBJ2-7, the V gene TRBV7-9; 10 positions match TRBD1. The CDR3 covers 16 residues. V lost 4 bases and J lost 4; bases outside the gene matches: 10. CDR1 SEHNR and CDR2 FQNEAQ come from the germline V gene (reference sequence). CDR3 DNA: TGTGCCAGCAGCTGGGTGGGACAGGGGCAAGCTTACGAGCAGTACTTC. Amino acid sequence: CASSWVGQGQAYEQYF.